The rows below give T cell receptor beta chains drawn from one sample of a study of identical twins. TCRdb re-called the 5' RACE reads through MiXCR, storing one row per CDR3 protein. Altogether approximately 550,000 distinct CDR3 sequences are present, around 22% being singletons, with the ten largest covering approximately 0.52%. This same sample was also taken into another study, of yellow fever vaccine responses in identical twins.

The sequenced sample was CD4+ T cells sorted from blood. The receptor source for this set is a woman in her late teens or twenties in good health. Both conserved end residues are part of each CDR3.

V gene	CDR3 protein
TRBV10-2	CASSRDRVVGNQPQHF
TRBV20-1	CSAPRSSYNEQFF
TRBV12-3/TRBV12-4	CASSQDTPYGYTF
TRBV9	CASSLRLAEQYF
TRBV29-1	CSVVSTSGRVEQFF
TRBV7-3	CASSPGGISSYNEQFF
TRBV11-2	CASSTHLGIAGEQETQYF
TRBV2	CASTYAGQATETPQHF
TRBV24-1	CATSDVGQAEQFF
TRBV12-3/TRBV12-4	CASSLPGARETQYF
TRBV11-1	CASSAGQLFYSGANVLTF
TRBV27	CASSHDTALHNEQFF
TRBV18	CASSPGAPSSSGANVLTF
TRBV10-3	CAISDPEDNEQFF
TRBV4-1	CASSPTGLAGEIQYF
TRBV28	CASSQYSGRENIQYF
TRBV5-1	CASSQGTQQFF
TRBV3-1	CASSQEIWGQGGRYEQYF
TRBV2	CASRADTTDTQYF
TRBV4-1	CASSLGGGSPLHF
TRBV4-2	CASSQVFRGLDYEQYF
TRBV18	CASSPSAAGWAYEQYF
TRBV7-9	CASSITQGAQGYTF
TRBV20-1	CSARDLKLAGGNIQYF
TRBV20-1	CSARVTGLAGGNTGELFF
TRBV24-1	CATGGGRGQAVSSYNEQFF
TRBV5-1	CASSSYGTAINSPLHF
TRBV6-5	CASSSNLQRQETQYF
TRBV6-5	CASSYGGLTHVPLHF
TRBV20-1	CSAENLRARQETQYF
TRBV15	CATSRVSGDEKLFF
TRBV5-1	CASSLVSSGSQEQFF
TRBV7-8	CASRISGTGVETEAFF
TRBV12-3/TRBV12-4	CASRQGVEQFF
TRBV3-1	CASRGLAQDTQYF
TRBV3-1	CASSRTGEGYTF
TRBV5-1	CASKFREMNSPLHF
TRBV9	CASSAMRGASNSEQFF
TRBV20-1	CSARAPWGAGKEDTQYF
TRBV4-1	CASSQWQLEEQFF
TRBV7-8	CASSLARLAGGLGEQFF
TRBV3-1	CASSQILAGGDEQFF
TRBV10-3	CAISEGRGMNTEAFF
TRBV5-4	CASSGQGTTNEQFF
TRBV7-9	CASIRAGTNTEAFF
TRBV7-9	CASSSNRDTGELFF
TRBV12-3/TRBV12-4	CASSSPDSIHEQFF
TRBV12-3/TRBV12-4	CASSLTGGTGTEAFF